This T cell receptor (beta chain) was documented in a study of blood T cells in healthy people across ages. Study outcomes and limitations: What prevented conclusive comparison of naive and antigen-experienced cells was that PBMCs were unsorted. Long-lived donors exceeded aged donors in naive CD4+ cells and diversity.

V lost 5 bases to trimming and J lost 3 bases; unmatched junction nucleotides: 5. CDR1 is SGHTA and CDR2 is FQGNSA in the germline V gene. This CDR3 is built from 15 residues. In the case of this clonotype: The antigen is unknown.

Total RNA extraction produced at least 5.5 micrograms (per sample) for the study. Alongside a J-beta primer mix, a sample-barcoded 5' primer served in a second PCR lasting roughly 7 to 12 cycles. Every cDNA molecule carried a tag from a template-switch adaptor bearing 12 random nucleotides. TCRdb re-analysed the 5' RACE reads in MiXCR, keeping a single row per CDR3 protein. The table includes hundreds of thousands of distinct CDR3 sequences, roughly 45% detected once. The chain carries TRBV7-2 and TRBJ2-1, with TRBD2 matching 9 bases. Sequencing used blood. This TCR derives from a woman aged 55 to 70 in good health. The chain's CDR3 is CASSPPTSGYNEQFF. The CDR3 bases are TGTGCCAGCAGCCCCCCGACTAGCGGCTACAATGAGCAGTTCTTC.